These T cell receptor beta chains were read from a single sample in a study of glioma-infiltrating T cells. MiXCR, applied by TCRdb to the multiplex PCR reads, yields one record per CDR3 protein. The table includes about 140,000 distinct CDR3 sequences, around 42% detected once. The sequencing input was glioma tissue, nonneoplastic brain tissue, or PBMCs (not recorded which). The receptor set was obtained from a human donor with low-grade glioma or glioblastoma, undergoing nonglioma brain surgery, or in good health (not recorded which). CDR3s include the opening cysteine and the closing phenylalanine or tryptophan. The D gene is left open where the match is weak. Clone size is given for some rows only: seen once, a few or many times, or a class if the clone is expanded.

len,j_gene,d_gene,abundance,v_gene,CDR3aa,CDR3nt
12,TRBJ2-7,NA,NA,TRBV6-1,CATSAVAYEQYF,TGTGCCACCTCGGCCGTCGCCTACGAGCAGTACTTC
16,TRBJ2-7,TRBD2,NA,TRBV4-1,CASSQDLGLAGALRYF,TGCGCCAGCAGCCAAGATCTGGGGCTAGCGGGGGCCTTAAGGTACTTC
15,TRBJ2-1,TRBD2,few,TRBV14,CASSQATSDYNEQFF,TGTGCCAGCAGCCAAGCGACTAGCGACTACAATGAGCAGTTCTTC
16,TRBJ2-3,NA,NA,TRBV7-3,CASSYQGGLSTDTQYF,TGTGCCAGCAGCTACCAGGGGGGGCTAAGCACAGATACGCAGTATTTT
14,TRBJ2-5,NA,NA,TRBV5-4,CASSRAGAEETQYF,TGTGCCAGCAGCCGCGCAGGGGCGGAAGAGACCCAGTACTTC
17,TRBJ2-1,TRBD1,NA,TRBV4-2,CASSLSLWGTGHNEQFF,TGTGCCAGCAGTTTATCGCTGTGGGGGACAGGGCACAATGAGCAGTTCTTC
14,TRBJ1-1,TRBD1,few,TRBV3-1,CASIQTGLYTEAFF,TGTGCCAGCATCCAGACAGGGTTGTACACTGAAGCTTTCTTT
12,TRBJ1-1,NA,few,TRBV6-1,CASSSRGTEAFF,TGTGCCAGCAGTTCTAGGGGTACTGAAGCTTTCTTT
18,TRBJ2-5,TRBD1,many,TRBV7-2,CASSVGDDSQGTQETQYF,TGTGCCAGCAGCGTCGGGGATGACTCACAGGGGACCCAAGAGACCCAGTACTTC
10,TRBJ1-1,NA,NA,TRBV20-1,CSAMGTEAFF,TGCAGTGCTATGGGAACTGAAGCTTTCTTT
12,TRBJ1-3,NA,once,TRBV12-3/TRBV12-4,CAQGKAGNTIYF,TGTGCCCAGGGCAAGGCTGGAAACACCATATATTTT
14,TRBJ1-5,TRBD1,few,TRBV27,CASSSTGSFQPQHF,TGTGCCAGCAGTTCGACAGGGTCGTTTCAGCCCCAGCATTTT
15,TRBJ2-7,NA,NA,TRBV20-1,CSLTGGSRGEYEQYF,TGCAGCCTAACGGGGGGCAGCAGGGGGGAATACGAGCAGTACTTC
15,TRBJ2-2,NA,many,TRBV27,CASSLYPYYTGELFF,TGTGCCAGCAGTTTGTATCCGTATTACACCGGGGAGCTGTTTTTT
17,TRBJ2-7,TRBD2,NA,TRBV7-6,CASSLEGTSAIIYEQYF,TGTGCCAGCAGCTTAGAAGGGACTAGCGCAATAATATACGAGCAGTACTTC